These T cell receptor beta chains were read from a single sample in a study of PD-L1 blockade in urothelial cancer. Repertoires were generated with immunoSEQ multiplex PCR, while TCRdb's copy carries only in-frame clones and drops some. Of some 52,000 clones listed, approximately 80% were seen once; the top ten hold 5% to 7.5%. The specimen was PBMCs, collected around atezolizumab (anti-PD-L1) treatment. These receptors were obtained from a man aged 35 to 55 with urothelial cancer. Both conserved end residues are part of each CDR3. Fields, in order: clone size, J gene, V gene, D gene, CDR3 protein, CDR3 DNA. The D gene is left open where the match is weak. Some rows have no size entry. The others give once, few or many, or a class for an expanded clone.

abundance: once; j_gene: TRBJ2-1; v_gene: TRBV7-2; d_gene: TRBD2; CDR3aa: CASSLGTSGLNEQFF; CDR3nt: TGTGCCAGCAGCTTAGGTACTAGCGGGCTCAATGAGCAGTTCTTC
abundance: NA; j_gene: TRBJ1-5; v_gene: TRBV10-3; d_gene: TRBD1; CDR3aa: CAISESGRGQGLSQPQHF; CDR3nt: TGTGCCATCAGTGAGTCGGGGCGAGGACAGGGCTTAAGTCAGCCCCAGCATTTT
abundance: NA; j_gene: TRBJ2-1; v_gene: TRBV7-6; d_gene: TRBD2; CDR3aa: CASSPGAGVTYNEQFF; CDR3nt: TGTGCCAGCAGCCCAGGAGCGGGAGTCACCTACAATGAGCAGTTCTTC
abundance: NA; j_gene: TRBJ2-1; v_gene: TRBV10-1; d_gene: NA; CDR3aa: CASSFGGGEQFF; CDR3nt: TGCGCCAGCAGTTTCGGCGGAGGTGAGCAGTTCTTC
abundance: NA; j_gene: TRBJ1-4; v_gene: TRBV6-5; d_gene: TRBD1; CDR3aa: CASSPGTAYEKLFF; CDR3nt: TGTGCCAGCAGTCCCGGGACAGCCTATGAAAAACTGTTTTTT
abundance: NA; j_gene: TRBJ2-1; v_gene: TRBV2; d_gene: TRBD2; CDR3aa: CASSRDYYNEQFF; CDR3nt: TGTGCCAGCAGTCGGGACTACTACAATGAGCAGTTCTTC
abundance: NA; j_gene: TRBJ1-1; v_gene: TRBV2; d_gene: NA; CDR3aa: CARTVNTEAFF; CDR3nt: TGTGCCAGGACTGTGAACACTGAAGCTTTCTTT
abundance: once; j_gene: TRBJ2-7; v_gene: TRBV28; d_gene: TRBD1; CDR3aa: CASSTEPGQGRDEQYF; CDR3nt: TGTGCCAGCAGTACAGAGCCGGGACAGGGTAGAGACGAGCAGTACTTC
abundance: NA; j_gene: TRBJ2-2; v_gene: TRBV7-3; d_gene: NA; CDR3aa: CASSPDPGHFTGELFF; CDR3nt: TGTGCCAGCAGCCCCGACCCGGGACACTTTACCGGGGAGCTGTTTTTT
abundance: NA; j_gene: TRBJ1-2; v_gene: TRBV7-9; d_gene: TRBD1; CDR3aa: CASSLWDREALGYTF; CDR3nt: TGTGCCAGCAGCCTCTGGGACAGGGAGGCACTAGGCTACACCTTC
abundance: NA; j_gene: TRBJ1-2; v_gene: TRBV5-5; d_gene: NA; CDR3aa: CASSGRTTPNYGYTF; CDR3nt: TGTGCCAGCAGCGGGCGGACAACCCCAAACTATGGCTACACCTTC
abundance: NA; j_gene: TRBJ2-5; v_gene: TRBV28; d_gene: TRBD1; CDR3aa: CASSTQGAGETQYF; CDR3nt: TGTGCCAGCAGTACCCAGGGGGCTGGGGAGACCCAGTACTTC
abundance: NA; j_gene: TRBJ2-7; v_gene: TRBV18; d_gene: TRBD1; CDR3aa: CASSPRQGGNSYEQYF; CDR3nt: TGTGCCAGCTCACCTCGACAGGGGGGGAACTCCTACGAGCAGTACTTC
abundance: NA; j_gene: TRBJ1-4; v_gene: TRBV18; d_gene: NA; CDR3aa: CASSPLGGKGKLFF; CDR3nt: TGTGCCAGCTCACCCCTCGGGGGAAAAGGAAAACTGTTTTTT
abundance: NA; j_gene: TRBJ2-7; v_gene: TRBV4-2; d_gene: NA; CDR3aa: CASSLDWSTDSYEQYF; CDR3nt: TGTGCCAGCAGCCTCGACTGGTCCACTGACTCCTACGAGCAGTACTTC
abundance: NA; j_gene: TRBJ2-3; v_gene: TRBV5-1; d_gene: NA; CDR3aa: CASSSAWEDTQYF; CDR3nt: TGCGCCAGCAGCTCCGCCTGGGAGGATACGCAGTATTTT
abundance: once; j_gene: TRBJ2-7; v_gene: TRBV4-1; d_gene: NA; CDR3aa: CASSQSALVGEQYF; CDR3nt: TGCGCCAGCAGCCAGTCCGCACTAGTCGGCGAGCAGTACTTC
abundance: NA; j_gene: TRBJ1-3; v_gene: TRBV29-1; d_gene: NA; CDR3aa: CSVYGGGNTIYF; CDR3nt: TGCAGCGTTTACGGGGGAGGAAACACCATATATTTT
abundance: NA; j_gene: TRBJ1-1; v_gene: TRBV5-1; d_gene: NA; CDR3aa: CASSSGQTSMNTEAFF; CDR3nt: TGCGCCAGCAGCTCCGGACAGACGTCCATGAACACTGAAGCTTTCTTT
abundance: NA; j_gene: TRBJ2-5; v_gene: TRBV10-2; d_gene: NA; CDR3aa: CASSEQGPETQYF; CDR3nt: TGCGCCAGCAGTGAGCAGGGCCCAGAGACCCAGTACTTC
abundance: few; j_gene: TRBJ1-5; v_gene: TRBV6-1; d_gene: NA; CDR3aa: CASSEFGFSNQPQHF; CDR3nt: TGTGCCAGCAGTGAATTCGGTTTTAGCAATCAGCCCCAGCATTTT
abundance: NA; j_gene: TRBJ2-1; v_gene: TRBV7-3; d_gene: NA; CDR3aa: CASSPEGVPYNEQFF; CDR3nt: TGTGCCAGCAGCCCCGAGGGAGTCCCCTACAATGAGCAGTTCTTC
abundance: NA; j_gene: TRBJ1-5; v_gene: TRBV27; d_gene: TRBD1; CDR3aa: CASSGQAGNQPQHF; CDR3nt: TGTGCCAGCAGTGGACAGGCCGGCAATCAGCCCCAGCATTTT
abundance: NA; j_gene: TRBJ2-7; v_gene: TRBV5-6; d_gene: TRBD1; CDR3aa: CASSLRQGAYEQYF; CDR3nt: TGTGCCAGCAGCTTGAGGCAGGGGGCCTACGAGCAGTACTTC
abundance: NA; j_gene: TRBJ2-7; v_gene: TRBV7-8; d_gene: NA; CDR3aa: CASSLAGSYEQYF; CDR3nt: TGTGCCAGCAGCTTAGCGGGCAGCTACGAGCAGTACTTC
abundance: NA; j_gene: TRBJ1-2; v_gene: TRBV15; d_gene: TRBD1; CDR3aa: CATSRALPSSGGGYTF; CDR3nt: TGTGCCACCAGCAGAGCCCTCCCCTCCTCAGGGGGTGGCTACACCTTC
abundance: NA; j_gene: TRBJ2-5; v_gene: TRBV19; d_gene: TRBD1; CDR3aa: CASATGSQETQYF; CDR3nt: TGTGCCAGCGCGACAGGGTCCCAAGAGACCCAGTACTTC
abundance: once; j_gene: TRBJ2-1; v_gene: TRBV2; d_gene: NA; CDR3aa: CASSEALSNEQFF; CDR3nt: TGTGCCAGCAGTGAAGCGCTGAGCAATGAGCAGTTCTTC
abundance: NA; j_gene: TRBJ1-2; v_gene: TRBV5-1; d_gene: NA; CDR3aa: CASSIGTGESYGYTF; CDR3nt: TGCGCCAGCAGCATTGGGACGGGGGAATCCTATGGCTACACCTTC
abundance: NA; j_gene: TRBJ1-1; v_gene: TRBV2; d_gene: NA; CDR3aa: CASSQSSEAFF; CDR3nt: TGTGCCAGCAGCCAGTCGTCTGAAGCTTTCTTT
abundance: NA; j_gene: TRBJ1-1; v_gene: TRBV6-1; d_gene: TRBD1; CDR3aa: CANTPTGVTEAFF; CDR3nt: TGTGCCAACACTCCTACAGGGGTCACTGAAGCTTTCTTT
abundance: NA; j_gene: TRBJ2-7; v_gene: TRBV5-1; d_gene: NA; CDR3aa: CASSLDGSFSSHEQYF; CDR3nt: TGCGCCAGCAGCTTGGACGGGAGCTTTTCGTCCCACGAGCAGTACTTC
abundance: NA; j_gene: TRBJ1-5; v_gene: TRBV29-1; d_gene: NA; CDR3aa: CSVGLPGAQHF; CDR3nt: TGCAGCGTTGGTCTCCCGGGGGCCCAGCATTTT
abundance: NA; j_gene: TRBJ2-5; v_gene: TRBV7-3; d_gene: NA; CDR3aa: CASSPGDSGKTQYF; CDR3nt: TGTGCCAGCAGCCCCGGGGACTCCGGAAAGACCCAGTACTTC
abundance: NA; j_gene: TRBJ1-2; v_gene: TRBV6-5; d_gene: NA; CDR3aa: CASSYGQGRYGYTF; CDR3nt: TGTGCCAGCAGTTACGGGCAGGGGCGCTATGGCTACACCTTC
abundance: few; j_gene: TRBJ2-7; v_gene: TRBV7-8; d_gene: TRBD2; CDR3aa: CASSLSSGSGWYEQYF; CDR3nt: TGTGCCAGCAGCTTATCTAGCGGGAGTGGCTGGTACGAGCAGTACTTC
abundance: NA; j_gene: TRBJ1-1; v_gene: TRBV20-1; d_gene: NA; CDR3aa: CSARRYGEAFF; CDR3nt: TGCAGTGCTAGGAGGTACGGTGAAGCTTTCTTT
abundance: NA; j_gene: TRBJ2-3; v_gene: TRBV29-1; d_gene: NA; CDR3aa: CSGNSGDGFGTDTQYF; CDR3nt: TGCAGCGGGAACAGCGGAGATGGTTTCGGCACAGATACGCAGTATTTT
abundance: once; j_gene: TRBJ2-5; v_gene: TRBV5-6; d_gene: TRBD1; CDR3aa: CASSLDETGAETQYF; CDR3nt: TGTGCCAGCAGCTTGGATGAGACAGGGGCCGAGACCCAGTACTTC
abundance: NA; j_gene: TRBJ2-7; v_gene: TRBV7-3; d_gene: NA; CDR3aa: CASSRTRGSEQYF; CDR3nt: TGTGCCAGCAGTCGCACGAGAGGGTCCGAGCAGTACTTC
abundance: NA; j_gene: TRBJ1-5; v_gene: TRBV30; d_gene: NA; CDR3aa: CAWRGGANQPQHF; CDR3nt: TGTGCCTGGAGGGGGGGGGCTAATCAGCCCCAGCATTTT
abundance: NA; j_gene: TRBJ2-1; v_gene: TRBV7-2; d_gene: TRBD2; CDR3aa: CASSLRRLAGGASYNEQFF; CDR3nt: TGTGCCAGCAGCTTAAGGCGACTAGCGGGGGGGGCCTCCTACAATGAGCAGTTCTTC
abundance: NA; j_gene: TRBJ2-5; v_gene: TRBV2; d_gene: NA; CDR3aa: CASREGGVSQETQYF; CDR3nt: TGTGCCAGCAGGGAAGGGGGGGTTTCACAAGAGACCCAGTACTTC
abundance: few; j_gene: TRBJ2-3; v_gene: TRBV9; d_gene: TRBD2; CDR3aa: CASSVLAGGSTDTQYF; CDR3nt: TGTGCCAGCAGCGTCTTAGCGGGAGGGAGCACAGATACGCAGTATTTT
abundance: NA; j_gene: TRBJ2-1; v_gene: TRBV5-1; d_gene: NA; CDR3aa: CASSPGQRQFF; CDR3nt: TGCGCCAGCAGCCCCGGACAGAGGCAGTTCTTC
abundance: NA; j_gene: TRBJ2-2; v_gene: TRBV18; d_gene: NA; CDR3aa: CASSPPGLLNTGELFF; CDR3nt: TGTGCCAGCTCACCACCAGGATTACTAAACACCGGGGAGCTGTTTTTT
abundance: NA; j_gene: TRBJ1-2; v_gene: TRBV9; d_gene: TRBD1; CDR3aa: CASSDSIGDRDNYGYTF; CDR3nt: TGTGCCAGCAGCGACTCTATTGGGGACAGGGATAACTATGGCTACACCTTC
abundance: NA; j_gene: TRBJ2-1; v_gene: TRBV4-1; d_gene: TRBD2; CDR3aa: CASRQTSDAYNEQFF; CDR3nt: TGCGCCAGCAGACAAACTAGCGACGCCTACAATGAGCAGTTCTTC
abundance: NA; j_gene: TRBJ2-7; v_gene: TRBV18; d_gene: TRBD1; CDR3aa: CASSPDRGRYYEQYF; CDR3nt: TGTGCCAGCTCTCCCGACAGGGGGCGCTACTACGAGCAGTACTTC
abundance: NA; j_gene: TRBJ2-1; v_gene: TRBV7-3; d_gene: NA; CDR3aa: CASSSTPLGEQFF; CDR3nt: TGTGCCAGCAGCTCCACCCCTCTAGGTGAGCAGTTCTTC